This TCR beta chain was sequenced in a study of blood T cell repertoires in COVID-19. As for the study in general: T cells, B-cell-depleted T cells, or PBMCs supplied cDNA or gDNA.

Authors' data handling: Reference gene primer amplification gave estimated nucleated cell counts. TCRdb's copy holds only in-frame clones and misses some; the assay was immunoSEQ multiplex PCR. V and J calls and clone size are those listed in that table; D and trimming were worked out from the DNA. The profile shows tens of thousands of clones, 82% of them singletons. This CDR3 contains 11 residues. V dropped 4 bases and J dropped 8 bases, with 8 bases sitting between them. Germline V lookup: CDR1 KGHSH, CDR2 LQKENI. This receptor was identified in a woman in her sixties with acute or convalescent COVID-19. Sequencing was done on a sample of peripheral blood. This chain connects TRBV18 to TRBJ1-1, with D uncertain. The CDR3 protein is CASSLLGEAFF. In nucleotides, the CDR3 is TGTGCCAGCTCACTTTTGGGCGAAGCTTTCTTT.